This TCR beta chain was captured by sequencing in a study of blood T cell repertoires in COVID-19. About the study: Italy, Spain and the United States were the sources of the convalescent and acute COVID-19 samples. From T cells, B-cell-depleted T cells, or PBMCs came the material, which was cDNA or gDNA.

CDR3 length: 15 amino acids. From germline, CDR1 is LGHDT and CDR2 YNNKEL (reference sequence). Trimming took 4 bases from V and 4 from J, leaving 16 bases between them. Original handling: Amplification with reference gene primers provided the estimates of nucleated cell counts. Using immunoSEQ multiplex PCR, the repertoire was profiled, and TCRdb retains in-frame clones only, with some absent. V, J and clone size are taken as reported in that table, and D and trimming were inferred from the DNA itself. Found here are roughly 97,000 clones, just under 85% of them singletons; the top ten hold about 10%.

J is TRBJ1-1 and V is TRBV3-1 (or the pseudogene TRBV3-2), with unresolved D. The sample was peripheral blood. The sequence came from a man in his sixties or seventies with acute or convalescent COVID-19. The DNA for the CDR3 is TGTGCCAGCAGCCCCTCGGTGGTCCAGGTCACTGAAGCTTTCTTT. Translating it yields CASSPSVVQVTEAFF.